Given below is one TCR beta chain in context. Its antigen remains unidentified. No quality values exist for individual bases; no much larger clone is one base distant. This sample stems from a study of shared clonotypes between healthy human individuals (dated by TCRdb to 2020 to 2022). Background on the whole study: The cohort included a few men and two women between 18 and 49 years of age. The study deeply sequenced blood TCR repertoires of about 5 healthy adults to estimate repertoire size and the extent of clonotype sharing between individuals. Per donor, leukapheresis produced somewhere between about 0.85 and 9.5 billion PBMCs. For each donor, CD4 naive and CD4 memory were each given three plates, CD8 naive was given two plates, and CD8 memory was given one plate. Different laboratories and diverse techniques were used to prepare libraries and sequence TCR repertoires, to increase sequencing depth and limit assay-specific biases. On the study overall, not on this receptor specifically: Sharing across a few donors was observed for approximately 5% of naive CD4, 3.5% of naive CD8, 2% to 2.5% of memory CD4, and about 0.4% of memory CD8 clonotypes. Sampling was restricted to blood, and TCR repertoires in tissue are likely to differ from TCR repertoires in blood. Rarefaction of sorted-subset datasets indicated incomplete sequencing despite the large sequencing depth. The small number of donors limited the genetic and exposure-history diversity represented. Naive subsets generally had larger estimated clonotype richness than memory subsets did. Clonotypes shared by all four sorted-subset donors showed higher generation probabilities than non-shared clonotypes. Based on pairwise subsampling, the degree of clonotype sharing among donors was expected to be affected by sequencing depth.

The CDR3 contains 15 residues, cysteine and phenylalanine counted. The read is trimmed to its CDR3 DNA, 45 bases read in frame from base 1. For CDR1 and CDR2, the germline V gene (reference sequence) lists WNHNN and SYGVQD. V loses 5 bases, J loses 0 bases, and the germline ends lie 11 bases apart. TCR CDR3 regions were amplified from genomic DNA by multiplex PCR using the deep immunoSEQ assay. For each cell subset, the extracted genomic DNA was distributed evenly across all wells of several immunoSEQ 96-well plates, and each plate served as one replicate. For sorted subsets, each replicate PCR was loaded with about 0.2 ug genomic DNA, equivalent to some 31,000 T cell genomes. The purified libraries were quantified using a Qubit 3.0 fluorometer, sized with a Bioanalyzer 2100, and then quantified again using the KAPA Library Quantification kit. Every immunoSEQ 96-well plate was sequenced on a separate single-read 150-cycle Illumina NextSeq 550 flow cell. Turning to the authors' computational methods: Because the immunoSEQ output included only junctional sequences and no quality scores, the filtering could not be the same as the filtering used for full-length reads. Sequences were annotated with PyIR, a Python wrapper for IgBLAST v1.9, and V/J genes and CDR3 were assigned using IMGT germline references. Any read was removed if the V/J assignment was weak (E-value above 1e-6), the CDR3 was missing, or the read contained stop codons, out-of-frame junctions, or ambiguous translated residues. V3J clonotypes were defined as sequences sharing the same inferred V gene, J gene, and CDR3 amino acid sequence. Percentage overlap between repertoires was computed as shared unique clonotypes divided by the size of the smaller repertoire. Three approaches were used to assess repertoire richness: RTK rarefaction, the Chao1 estimator, and Recon v2.1 estimates of unobserved clonotypes. Generation probabilities for all TCRbeta clonotypes obtained by the gDNA method from several donors were computed using OLGA. Entries here come from immuneACCESS through TCRdb and include only in-frame sequences with V and J called. Some clones fail to appear in such tables; in the studies checked, an unresolved V gene covers under half of the shortfall, and the cause of the remainder is unknown. The V and J calls and the clone size are those of that table, but D and trimming were determined from the DNA. The sample contains fewer than 3 million clones, approximately 90% of them found a single time. The ten largest clonotypes hold roughly 0.34% of the sample.

The donors were healthy, HIV-negative adults who had no recently reported acute infections or vaccinations. Only Caucasian adults living in Nashville, Tennessee, USA were represented among the donors. CD4+ T cells were enriched by magnetic negative selection, after which naive cells were positively selected on CD45RA and the negative fraction was taken as the memory subset. Blood was obtained by leukapheresis, after which PBMCs were separated by Ficoll-Histopaque density gradient centrifugation and cryopreserved in liquid nitrogen vapor phase. Analytical flow cytometry was used to check the purity and quantity of each magnetically sorted T cell population. Each sorted fraction had its genomic DNA isolated and then quantified by UV absorbance on a Nanodrop 2000c.

The sequenced sample consisted of naive CD4+ T cells from PBMCs. The cell subset or site label on this specimen signifies: CD45RA+ positively selected. The receptor's source is a man between 18 and 35 years old in good health. Some clones in this sample may be carry-over from other donors' samples. This chain is built from TRBV10-1 and TRBJ2-1; the D segment may tentatively be TRBD1 or TRBD2, each giving 5 matched bases. The sequenced DNA is TGCGCCAGCAGTCCCGGGACCCCCTCCTACAATGAGCAGTTCTTC. It codes for CASSPGTPSYNEQFF.